This record looks at one T cell receptor beta chain sequence and its context. Its antigen is not identified. Other DNA sequences of this sample code for an identical CDR3. In germline, CDR1 is KGHSH, CDR2 LQKENI. CDR3 length: 14 amino acids. With 2 bases removed from V and 3 bases from J, the gap between germline ends came to 10 bases. Libraries were prepared by immunoSEQ multiplex PCR; TCRdb keeps only in-frame clonotypes and omits some of them. The profile covers 1,100,000 or so clones, with about 80% appearing a single time and more than 0.45% taken by the ten largest. This specimen belongs to a study of shared clonotypes between healthy human individuals. Study findings and constraints: On the whole, naive subsets had larger estimated richness than memory subsets had.

The specimen sequenced was memory CD4+ T cells from PBMCs. The subset denotes: CD45RA-negative fraction. This rearrangement joins TRBV18 to TRBJ1-1, with D possibly being TRBD1 (5 bases). The receptor was derived from a man younger than 35 in good health. Some clones in this sample may be carry-over from other donors' samples. CDR3 nucleotides: TGTGCCAGCTCACCAGGGGGGAGAGACACTGAAGCTTTCTTT. Protein product: CASSPGGRDTEAFF.